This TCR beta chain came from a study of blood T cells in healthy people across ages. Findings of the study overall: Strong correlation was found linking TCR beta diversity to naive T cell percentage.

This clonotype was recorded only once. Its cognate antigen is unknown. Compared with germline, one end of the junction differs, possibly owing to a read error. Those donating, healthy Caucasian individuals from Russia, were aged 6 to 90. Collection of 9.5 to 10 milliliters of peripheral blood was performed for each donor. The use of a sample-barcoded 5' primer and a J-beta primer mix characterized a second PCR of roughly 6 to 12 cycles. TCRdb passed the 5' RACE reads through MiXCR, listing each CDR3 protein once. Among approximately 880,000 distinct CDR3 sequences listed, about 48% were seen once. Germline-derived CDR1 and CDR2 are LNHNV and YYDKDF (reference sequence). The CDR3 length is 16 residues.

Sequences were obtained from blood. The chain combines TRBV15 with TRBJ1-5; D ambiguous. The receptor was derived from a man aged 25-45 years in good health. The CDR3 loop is CVTSRDLEVENQPQHF. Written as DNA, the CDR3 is TGTGTCACCAGCAGAGATTTGGAGGTGGAGAATCAGCCCCAGCATTTT.